A single sample is the source of the 29 T cell receptor beta chains below, sequenced in a study of beta chain features in type 1 diabetes (dated 2018 in TCRdb). General study outcomes and caveats: Type 1 diabetes patients showed a moderate but significant shortening of TCRB CDR3 length in all four CD4+ subsets.

No cognate antigen is known for these TCRs. Libraries were prepared through the immunoSEQ multiplex PCR assay. The High Capacity cDNA Reverse Transcription Kit was used to reverse transcribe all of the isolated RNA, meaning that expressed TCRB transcripts were what got sequenced. Not all clones reach the TCRdb copy of this immuneACCESS table, which keeps in-frame sequences only. Checked studies attribute under half of the gap to unresolved V genes and leave the rest unexplained. Here the sample has approximately 170,000 clones; 7.8% occur a single time. 0.94% of the sample comes from the top ten. Source material: central memory CD4+ T cells from blood. The receptors shown here come from a woman aged 40 to 50 with type 1 diabetes.

J is TRBJ2-7 and V is TRBV7-2, with a possible D match to TRBD1 (5 bases). Per germline, CDR1 SGHTA and CDR2 FQGNSA. This CDR3 comprises 15 residues. V was shortened by 5 bases and J by 3 bases, with 17 bases between the two germline ends. Here the CDR3 DNA reads TGTGCCAGCAGCCTCCGAAGGGGCCAGTTCTACGAGCAGTACTTC. This codes for CASSLRRGQFYEQYF. The full variable domain, its missing parts supplied by reference TRBV7-2 and TRBJ2-7, is GAGVSQSPSNKVTEKGKDVELRCDPISGHTALYWYRQSLGQGLEFLIYFQGNSAPDKSGLPSDRFSAERTGGSVSTLTIQRTQQEDSAVYLCASSLRRGQFYEQYFGPGTRLTVT.

This clone was observed a few times. V gene TRBV4-1 combines with J gene TRBJ1-4; no firm D call. Per germline, CDR1 MGHRA and CDR2 YSYEKL. Trimming removed 0 bases at V and 7 bases at J, with 12 bases between. CDR3 length: 15 residues. The CDR3 DNA is TGCGCCAGCAGCCAAGAGGGGTTGGGAGGTGAAAAACTGTTTTTT. Translating it yields CASSQEGLGGEKLFF.

This clone was seen more than once but under ten times. In DNA, the CDR3 is TGCGCCAGCAGCGTTTCAGGGATGGGCGCTGGGGCCAACGTCCTGACTTTC. It encodes CASSVSGMGAGANVLTF. The chain joins TRBV5-1 to TRBJ2-6; perhaps TRBD1 as D (5 bases). This CDR3 is 17 amino acids long. Germline-derived CDR1 and CDR2 are SGHRS and YFSETQ. Trimming shortened V by 4 bases and J by 2 bases, and 16 bases separated the two germline ends.

The chain carries TRBV29-1 and TRBJ2-7, with a tentative D call TRBD2 (5 bases). The germline V gene encodes CDR1 SQVTM and CDR2 ANQGSEA. This CDR3 contains 13 residues. Trimming pared 3 bases from V and 6 bases from J, leaving 15 bases between. The CDR3 loop is CSVEDGVGTEQYF. As DNA, the CDR3 is TGCAGCGTTGAGGACGGGGTAGGTACCGAGCAGTACTTC.

This clone was counted a single time. The J gene is TRBJ1-2, the V gene TRBV19, with 7 bases lining up with TRBD1. The ends lost 6 bases at V and 5 bases at J; junction bases unmatched: 9. There are 14 residues in the CDR3. Germline assignment: CDR1 LNHDA and CDR2 SQIVND (reference sequence). The CDR3 DNA sequence: TGTGCCAGTAGACCGCCGGGACAGCCATATGGCTACACCTTC. Translating gives CASRPPGQPYGYTF.

This clone has a count of ten or more. The chain employs TRBV30 and TRBJ2-5, with 12 positions matching TRBD2. The CDR3 consists of 14 residues. V lost 6 bases to trimming and J lost 1 base; unmatched junction nucleotides: 3. Germline V gives CDR1 GTSNPN, CDR2 SVGIG (reference sequence). The CDR3 region is CACPGLAGQETQYF. Here the CDR3 DNA reads TGTGCCTGCCCGGGACTAGCGGGCCAAGAGACCCAGTACTTC.

This clone appeared a few times. The chain uses TRBV11-1 and TRBJ2-3; D is undetermined. Trimming stripped 0 bases from V and 0 bases from J, with 4 bases between. Germline assignment: CDR1 SGHAT and CDR2 FQDESV (reference sequence). The CDR3 covers 14 residues. The CDR3 sequence is CASSLASSTDTQYF. Written as DNA, the CDR3 is TGTGCCAGCAGCTTAGCGTCTAGCACAGATACGCAGTATTTT.

V usage is TRBV7-2 and J usage is TRBJ2-2; D may be TRBD1 (6 bases). The germline V and J ends were trimmed by 6 bases and 1 base, with 15 bases remaining between them. The CDR3 consists of 16 residues. CDR1 and CDR2 (germline): SGHTA, FQGNSA. The CDR3 nucleotides read TGTGCCAGCAGACCTTCTCGGACAGAGAACACCGGGGAGCTGTTTTTT. It specifies CASRPSRTENTGELFF.

This clone was counted a few times. This chain uses TRBV28 with TRBJ2-5, with a weak D call TRBD2 (6 bases). Trimming shortened V by 5 bases and J by 0 bases, and 19 bases separated the two germline ends. CDR1 and CDR2 from the germline V gene are MDHEN and SYDVKM. The CDR3 is 17 amino acids. CDR3 residues: CASSPPVGRGNQETQYF. DNA for the CDR3: TGTGCCAGCAGTCCGCCAGTCGGGAGAGGGAACCAAGAGACCCAGTACTTC.

This clone was counted only a few times. This sequence joins TRBV6-5 and TRBJ2-1, with D hard to call. The CDR3 has 14 amino acids. The germline V and J ends were trimmed by 0 bases and 7 bases, with 10 bases remaining between them. Germline V gene lookup returns CDR1 MNHEY and CDR2 SVGAGI. CDR3 DNA sequence: TGTGCCAGCAGTTACTCGAGTTCGAAGAATGAGCAGTTCTTC. Its translation: CASSYSSSKNEQFF.

Only a few counts were recorded for this clone. This chain links TRBV5-5 with TRBJ1-2; D uncertain. There are 15 residues in the CDR3. The germline V gene has CDR1 SGHKS and CDR2 YYEKEE (reference sequence). V lost 2 bases to trimming and J lost 7 bases, with 18 bases between them. CDR3 sequence reads: CASSLDGSPWSGYTF. CDR3 DNA: TGTGCCAGCAGCTTAGATGGGTCCCCTTGGAGTGGCTACACCTTC.

This chain joins TRBV14 and TRBJ1-2; D remains unclear. The CDR3 loop spans 14 amino acids. The V gene lost 0 bases and the J gene lost 4 bases, with 9 bases spanning the gap. The V gene's germline CDR1 is SGHDN and CDR2 FVKESK. The CDR3 DNA reads TGTGCCAGCAGCCAAGATGAGGAGCTCTATGGCTACACCTTC. Translating it yields CASSQDEELYGYTF.

The chain employs TRBV9 and TRBJ2-5; 12 bases are shared with TRBD2. The trim removed 3 bases at V and 4 bases at J, leaving 10 bases unmatched. Germline assignment: CDR1 SGDLS and CDR2 YYNGEE. The CDR3 runs to 17 residues. The CDR3 loop is CASSAGLAGIRVETQYF. Written as DNA, the CDR3 is TGTGCCAGCAGCGCCGGACTAGCGGGAATCAGGGTAGAGACCCAGTACTTC.

This clone was detected a few times. The CDR3 reads CASSQGTNNEQFF. In nucleotides, the CDR3 is TGTGCCAGTTCGCAGGGGACGAACAATGAGCAGTTCTTC. This rearrangement joins TRBV19 to TRBJ2-1; D perhaps matches TRBD1 (6 bases). V lost 8 bases, J lost 5 bases, and 13 bases lay in between. Germline CDR1 LNHDA, CDR2 SQIVND (reference sequence). The CDR3 runs 13 residues.

Comment on this clone: Other DNA sequences from this sample encode an identical CDR3 as well. This rearrangement joins TRBV11-2 to TRBJ1-5, with D unclear. Trimming removed 1 base from V and 3 bases from J, with 7 bases in between. This CDR3 contains 14 residues. Germline V gives CDR1 SGHAT, CDR2 FQNNGV. CDR3 nucleotides: TGTGCCAGCAGCTTAGGCGGAAACAATCAGCCCCAGCATTTT. Protein: CASSLGGNNQPQHF.

This CDR3 reads CASSPQPPGLAVADTQYF. DNA of the CDR3: TGTGCCAGCAGCCCTCAACCTCCGGGCCTAGCGGTAGCAGATACGCAGTATTTT. The chain couples TRBV9 to TRBJ2-3, with 7 bases aligning to TRBD2. The CDR3 loop spans 18 amino acids. The V gene's germline CDR1 is SGDLS and CDR2 YYNGEE. Losses at the gene ends were 4 bases for V and 4 bases for J; bases not matched to a gene: 18.

This clone was counted a few times. The rearrangement links TRBV19 to TRBJ2-1; TRBD1 agrees at 7 bases. The CDR3 extends over 14 amino acids. J gave up 6 bases and V 4 bases, and 6 bases lay outside the gene matches. Germline CDR1 is LNHDA and CDR2 is SQIVND (reference sequence). CDR3 nucleotide sequence: TGTGCCAGTAGTAAGGGGGACAGCTCCAATGAGCAGTTCTTC. It translates to CASSKGDSSNEQFF.

The table lists this clone with many counts. The CDR3 DNA reads TGTGCCTGGAGTGTAGCGGACGAGCAGTACTTC. Its protein is CAWSVADEQYF. The rearrangement joins TRBV30 to TRBJ2-7; D might be TRBD2 (5 bases). The CDR3 runs 11 residues. Trimming cost V 0 bases and J 5 bases, with 5 bases left between them. Germline V gene lookup returns CDR1 GTSNPN and CDR2 SVGIG (reference sequence).

As DNA, the CDR3 is TGCGCCAGCAGCGTTGGGCGACTAGCTGGTTTCACAGATACGCAGTATTTT. Protein sequence: CASSVGRLAGFTDTQYF. This chain links TRBV5-1 with TRBJ2-3; 7 positions match TRBD2. V trimming: 4 bases; J trimming: 2 bases; junction bases outside the gene matches: 13. Germline CDR1 and CDR2: SGHRS and YFSETQ. This CDR3 contains 17 residues.

The chain uses TRBV7-2 and TRBJ2-2; 7 positions match TRBD2. Germline V lookup: CDR1 SGHTA, CDR2 FQGNSA. The V gene end was trimmed by 3 bases and the J gene end by 4 bases; junction bases not matched to a gene: 8. The CDR3 has 16 residues. The CDR3 sequence is CASSFDGTTFTGELFF. CDR3 coding DNA: TGTGCCAGCAGCTTTGATGGGACTACTTTCACCGGGGAGCTGTTTTTT.

V and J are TRBV6-1 and TRBJ2-3; D remains unclear. The germline V gene has CDR1 MNHNS and CDR2 SASEGT. The CDR3 contains 13 residues. The V gene lost 5 bases and the J gene lost 2 bases, with 8 bases spanning the gap. CDR3: CASSLRLTDTQYF. CDR3 sequence (DNA): TGTGCCAGCAGTCTACGACTCACAGATACGCAGTATTTT.

This clone was seen a handful of times. The chain is built from TRBV4-3 and TRBJ2-3; the D gene is possibly TRBD2 (6 bases). Germline V CDR1 and CDR2: LGHNA, YSLEER. CDR3 length: 17 amino acids. The V end lost 0 bases, the J end lost 4 bases, and 17 bases lay between the germline ends. The CDR3: CASSQESRLDGSDTQYF. Here the CDR3 DNA reads TGCGCCAGCAGCCAAGAATCGAGACTAGATGGGTCAGATACGCAGTATTTT.

V gene TRBV29-1 combines with J gene TRBJ1-1; D is perhaps TRBD1 (5 bases). This CDR3 contains 13 residues. Germline V gene sequence: CDR1 SQVTM, CDR2 ANQGSEA. The CDR3: CICSGWGRTEAFF. The CDR3 DNA follows: TGCATCTGTTCGGGATGGGGGAGGACTGAAGCTTTCTTT.

This clone came up a few times. The chain carries TRBV6-5 and TRBJ1-2, with D possibly matching TRBD1 (6 bases). V was pared by 5 bases and J by 5 bases, with 15 bases between. CDR3 length equals 14 residues. Per the germline V gene, CDR1 is MNHEY and CDR2 is SVGAGI. CDR3 bases: TGTGCCAGCAGTGGGGACACCTCTGGGTATGGCTACACCTTC. It yields the protein CASSGDTSGYGYTF.

This chain joins TRBV28 and TRBJ1-2; tentatively, D is TRBD1 (5 bases). This CDR3 contains 12 residues. Trimming took off 3 bases at V and 6 bases at J, with 8 bases between the two ends. From germline, CDR1 is MDHEN and CDR2 SYDVKM. CDR3 nucleotides: TGTGCCAGCAGTTTGTTAGGGGATGGCTACACCTTC. The encoded protein is CASSLLGDGYTF.

In DNA, the CDR3 is TGTGCCAGCAGCGTCGGGGGGAAGGGGGAGGGGACTGAAGCTTTCTTT. This sequence encodes CASSVGGKGEGTEAFF. V usage is TRBV9 and J usage is TRBJ1-1, with D possibly matching TRBD1 (6 bases). The CDR3 is 16 amino acids. Germline values: CDR1 SGDLS, CDR2 YYNGEE. Deletions cut 2 bases from V and 5 bases from J, with 19 bases between.

V gene TRBV13 combines with J gene TRBJ2-7; 7 bases line up with TRBD1. Germline assignment: CDR1 PRHDT and CDR2 FYEKMQ (reference sequence). The CDR3 is 15 residues long. V was clipped by 0 bases and J by 4 bases; unmatched bases: 6. In nucleotides, the CDR3 is TGTGCCAGCAGCTTAGGCCGGTCACAGGGGTACGAGCAGTACTTC. It encodes CASSLGRSQGYEQYF. Full variable domain (rest looked up from reference TRBV13 and TRBJ2-7): AAGVIQSPRHLIKEKRETATLKCYPIPRHDTVYWYQQGPGQDPQFLISFYEKMQSDKGSIPDRFSAQQFSDYHSELNMSSLELGDSALYFCASSLGRSQGYEQYFGPGTRLTVT.

This clone was counted between two and nine times. The CDR3 nucleotides are TGTGCCAGCAACCATCGGGGGGATAGGGGTGAAGCTTTCTTT. Protein product: CASNHRGDRGEAFF. The V gene is TRBV7-3, the J gene TRBJ1-1; D might be TRBD1 (5 bases). This CDR3 has 14 amino acids. The V gene lost 7 bases and the J gene lost 7 bases, with 19 bases spanning the gap. Germline V lookup: CDR1 SGHTA, CDR2 FQGTGA.

The chain carries TRBV7-2 and TRBJ1-2; no clear D gene. The CDR3 has 14 residues. Germline V lookup: CDR1 SGHTA, CDR2 FQGNSA. V shed 6 bases and J shed 7 bases, with 18 bases lying between them. The CDR3 region has the DNA TGTGCCAGCAGTCCAGCGGGCCCGGGATTTGGCTACACCTTC. This translates into CASSPAGPGFGYTF.